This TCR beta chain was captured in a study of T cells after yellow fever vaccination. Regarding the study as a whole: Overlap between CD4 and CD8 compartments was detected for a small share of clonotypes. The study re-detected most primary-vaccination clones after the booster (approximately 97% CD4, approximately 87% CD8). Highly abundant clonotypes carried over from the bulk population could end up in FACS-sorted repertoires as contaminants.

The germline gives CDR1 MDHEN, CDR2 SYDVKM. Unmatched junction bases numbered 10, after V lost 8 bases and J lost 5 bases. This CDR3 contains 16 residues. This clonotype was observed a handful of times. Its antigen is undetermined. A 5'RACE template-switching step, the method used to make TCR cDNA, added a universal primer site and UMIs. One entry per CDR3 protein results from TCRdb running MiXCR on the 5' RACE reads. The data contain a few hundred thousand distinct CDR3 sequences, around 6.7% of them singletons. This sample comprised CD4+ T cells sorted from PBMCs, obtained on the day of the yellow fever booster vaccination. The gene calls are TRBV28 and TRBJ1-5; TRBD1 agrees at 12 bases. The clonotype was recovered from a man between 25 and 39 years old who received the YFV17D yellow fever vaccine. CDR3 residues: CASGSPGTGGDQPQHF. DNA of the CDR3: TGTGCCAGCGGCTCCCCCGGGACAGGGGGCGATCAGCCCCAGCATTTT.